This record looks at one T cell receptor (beta chain) sequence and its context. The antigen is unknown. This sample stems from a study of regulatory T cells in long-lasting Graves disease. Time point defined: newly diagnosed GD, antithyroid drugs for less than 3 months. PBMC RNA was the source of the TCR library. Roughly 9.2-milliliter peripheral blood samples went into EDTA tubes. According to the study, TCR beta libraries were built with iRepertoire HTBI primers and CDR3-region Arm-PCR. Via MiXCR, TCRdb re-called the multiplex PCR reads, giving one row per CDR3 protein. This sample has hundreds of thousands of distinct CDR3 sequences, with roughly 15% found just once. The CDR3 covers 20 residues. V was pared by 1 base and J by 5 bases, with 27 bases between. Whole-study findings and limits: There was favoring of TRBV28, TRBJ1-2 and TRBJ2-5 in persistent disease. The study examined only peripheral blood, not thyroid tissue.

V gene TRBV12-3 or TRBV12-4 combines with J gene TRBJ1-5, with D tentatively TRBD1 (6 bases). This receptor was identified in a female donor with Graves disease. Sequencing was performed on peripheral blood mononuclear cells (PBMCs), taken at new diagnosis, from a patient treated with antithyroid drugs. The CDR3 DNA is TGTGCCAGCAGTTTAGTTCCACTCGGGGGGGCCGCCTCACCTGATCAGCCCCAGCATTTT. Its translation is CASSLVPLGGAASPDQPQHF.